This TCR beta chain is drawn from a study of OX40 agonist ivuxolimab in advanced cancers. Study-wide context: An anti-OX40 (CD134) antibody with agonistic activity, ivuxolimab, was administered to patients.

Generated by immunoSEQ multiplex PCR, the TCRdb table keeps only in-frame clones and is missing some. The sample has approximately 18,000 clones, 78% seen once. The sequencing used CD4+ or CD8+ T cells sorted from blood, collected in a trial of the OX40 agonist ivuxolimab. The source is an adult with an advanced solid tumor such as melanoma, head and neck, liver or kidney cancer.

CDR3 sequence reads: CASTTTDSYNEQFF. As DNA, the CDR3 is TGTGCCAGCACTACTACTGACTCCTACAATGAGCAGTTCTTC. This chain connects TRBV9 to TRBJ2-1; D ambiguous. Germline V gene sequence: CDR1 SGDLS, CDR2 YYNGEE. V lost 6 bases and J lost 0, with 10 bases in between. The CDR3 totals 14 residues.